This entry concerns a single T cell receptor (beta chain). No antigen is known for it. The entry originates in a study of T-cell memory formation after mild COVID-19. About the research overall: The study found TCR clusters largely donor specific. Study-level results: Contracting clones from day 15 to 85 had balanced CD4/CD8; later expanders favoured CD4+. Some responding clones appeared in pre-infection memory, suggesting cross-reactive memory joined.

Germline CDR1 is MNHEY and CDR2 is SVGEGT. This CDR3 is 14 amino acids long. Between the trimmed V and J ends, which lost 8 bases and 1 base, there was a span of 14 bases. 5'RACE primed from the constant segment yielded TCR alpha and TCR beta cDNA libraries bearing sample barcodes and UMIs. TCRdb fed the 5' RACE reads into MiXCR, producing one record per CDR3 protein. Of 300,000 to 400,000 distinct CDR3 sequences listed, about an eighth are singletons. Specimen: PBMCs or a T cell subset sorted from them (not recorded which). The chain combines TRBV6-2 or TRBV6-3 with TRBJ1-1; D possibly corresponds to TRBD1 (6 bases). This TCR was sampled from a man aged 18 to 35 who had mild COVID-19 (a few samples of this study predate the infection). Cell type and time point are not known. This CDR3 is CASRRQDPNTEAFF. The CDR3 DNA reads as TGTGCCAGCCGCCGACAGGACCCGAACACTGAAGCTTTCTTT.